This TCR beta chain was sequenced during a study of blood T cell repertoires in COVID-19. Looking at the study overall: Acute and convalescent COVID-19 specimens originated in the United States, Italy and Spain. Sample material is recorded as cDNA or gDNA derived from T cells, B-cell-depleted T cells, or PBMCs.

Recovered status in Cohort 3 required two negative PCRs, clearance, or symptom resolution. In the authors' workflow: Reference gene primer amplification gave nucleated cell count estimates. Profiled with immunoSEQ multiplex PCR; TCRdb holds only in-frame clones, not every one. The V and J calls and clone size are taken from that table; D and trimming were inferred from the DNA. The data show 150,000 or so clones, 80% seen once. This clonotype originated in a woman in her fifties or sixties who had recovered from COVID-19. The sequencing sample was made of PBMCs or T cells enriched from blood (not recorded which).

This CDR3 reads CAWSNWDTLGGNTIYF. As DNA, the CDR3 is TGTGCCTGGAGTAACTGGGACACCCTGGGGGGAAACACCATATATTTT. J is TRBJ1-3 and V is TRBV30, with D possibly TRBD1 on 6 matching bases. The germline V and J ends were trimmed by 2 bases and 4 bases, with 18 bases remaining between them. The germline V gene encodes CDR1 GTSNPN and CDR2 SVGIG (reference sequence). This CDR3 is 16 amino acids long.